The T cell receptor beta chain under discussion was sequenced for a study of T-cell reconstitution after alpha-beta-depleted transplantation in children. The CDR3 totals 16 residues. Germline V CDR1 and CDR2: SGDLS, YYNGEE. V was cut by 0 bases and J by 0 bases, with 10 bases left in between. The library targeted TCRbeta and was prepared with unique molecular identifiers. From the PCR reads, TCRdb called clonotypes with MiXCR, one entry per CDR3 protein. The sample gives about 340,000 distinct CDR3 sequences, 15% to 20% of which show up once; approximately 38% is in the top ten. This TCR came from a male patient aged 2-15 years who had a stem cell transplant for acute lymphoblastic leukemia, so the T cells may come from the graft donor. The chain is built from TRBV9 and TRBJ2-1; D unresolved. Source: PBMCs, mostly from graft donor cells, taken 360 days after TCRalphabeta/CD19-depleted stem cell transplant. DNA for the CDR3: TGTGCCAGCAGCGTAGGCGTGGTAAGCTCCTACAATGAGCAGTTCTTC. It is translated as CASSVGVVSSYNEQFF.